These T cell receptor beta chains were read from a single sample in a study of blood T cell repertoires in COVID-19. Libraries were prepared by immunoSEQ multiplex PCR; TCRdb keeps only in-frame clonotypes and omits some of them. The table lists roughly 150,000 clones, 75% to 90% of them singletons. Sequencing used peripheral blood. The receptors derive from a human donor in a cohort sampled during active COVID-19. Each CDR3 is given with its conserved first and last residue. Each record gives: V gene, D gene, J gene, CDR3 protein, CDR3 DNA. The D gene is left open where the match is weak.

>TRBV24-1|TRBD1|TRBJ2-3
CATSGRQGAYADTQYF
TGTGCCACCAGTGGTCGACAGGGGGCATACGCAGATACGCAGTATTTT
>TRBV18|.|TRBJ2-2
CASSPPANRGTGELFF
TGTGCCAGCTCACCACCGGCTAACCGGGGCACCGGGGAGCTGTTTTTT
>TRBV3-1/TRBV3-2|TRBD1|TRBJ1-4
CASSQAGTGATNEKLFF
TGTGCCAGCAGCCAAGCCGGGACAGGGGCAACTAATGAAAAACTGTTTTTT
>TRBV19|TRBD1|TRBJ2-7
CAKKGQGAYEQYF
TGTGCCAAAAAGGGACAGGGAGCCTACGAGCAGTACTTC
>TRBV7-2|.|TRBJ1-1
CASRFTGGNTEAFF
TGTGCCAGCCGCTTTACGGGGGGGAACACTGAAGCTTTCTTT
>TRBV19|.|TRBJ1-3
CASRISSGFVGNTIYF
TGTGCCAGTAGGATCTCGTCAGGGTTTGTTGGAAACACCATATATTTT
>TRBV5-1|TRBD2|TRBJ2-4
CASSGGTSPLRDIQYF
TGCGCCAGCAGCGGAGGGACTAGCCCCCTTAGAGACATTCAGTACTTC
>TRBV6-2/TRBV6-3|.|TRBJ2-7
CASSYSLPYEQYF
TGTGCCAGCAGTTATTCCCTACCCTACGAGCAGTACTTC
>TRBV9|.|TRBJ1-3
CASSVAPPDTIYF
TGTGCCAGCAGCGTGGCCCCACCTGACACCATATATTTT
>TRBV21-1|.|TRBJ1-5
CASSPTDPRGGSNQPQHF
TGTGCCAGCAGCCCAACGGACCCCCGAGGGGGTAGCAATCAGCCCCAGCATTTT
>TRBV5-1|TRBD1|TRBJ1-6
CASSLTGDFGSPLHF
TGCGCCAGCAGCTTGACAGGGGACTTTGGTTCACCCCTCCACTTT